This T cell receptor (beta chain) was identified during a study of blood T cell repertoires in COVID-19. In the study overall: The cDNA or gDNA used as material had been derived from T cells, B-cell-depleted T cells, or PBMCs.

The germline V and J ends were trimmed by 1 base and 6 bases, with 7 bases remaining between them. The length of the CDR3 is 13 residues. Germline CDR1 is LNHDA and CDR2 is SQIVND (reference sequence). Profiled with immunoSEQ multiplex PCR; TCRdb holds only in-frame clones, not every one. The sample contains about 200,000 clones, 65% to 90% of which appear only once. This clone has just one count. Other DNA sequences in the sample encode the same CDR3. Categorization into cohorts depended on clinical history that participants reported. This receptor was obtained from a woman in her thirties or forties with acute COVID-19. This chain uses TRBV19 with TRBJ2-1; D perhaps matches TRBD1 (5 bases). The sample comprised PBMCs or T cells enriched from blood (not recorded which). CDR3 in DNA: TGTGCCAGTAGTATAGGGGGCCCCAATGAGCAGTTCTTC. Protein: CASSIGGPNEQFF. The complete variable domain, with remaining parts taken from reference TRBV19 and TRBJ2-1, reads DGGITQSPKYLFRKEGQNVTLSCEQNLNHDAMYWYRQDPGQGLRLIYYSQIVNDFQKGDIAEGYSVSREKKESFPLTVTSAQKNPTAFYLCASSIGGPNEQFFGPGTRLTVL.